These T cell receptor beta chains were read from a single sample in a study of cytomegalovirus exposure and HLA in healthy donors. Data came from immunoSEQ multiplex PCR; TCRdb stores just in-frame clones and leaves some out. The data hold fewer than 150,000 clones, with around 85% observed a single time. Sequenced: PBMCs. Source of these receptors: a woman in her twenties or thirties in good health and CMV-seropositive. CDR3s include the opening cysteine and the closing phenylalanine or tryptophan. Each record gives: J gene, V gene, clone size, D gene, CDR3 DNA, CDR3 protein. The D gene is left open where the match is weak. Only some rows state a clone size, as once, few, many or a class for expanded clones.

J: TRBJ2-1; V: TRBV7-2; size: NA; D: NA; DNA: TGTGCCAGCAGCCCCCAGGTTGCGGGAGAGCAGTTCTTC; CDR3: CASSPQVAGEQFF
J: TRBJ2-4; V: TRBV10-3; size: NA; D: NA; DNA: TGTGCCACCACTCCCGGGATTTCGGCCAAAAACATTCAGTACTTC; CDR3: CATTPGISAKNIQYF
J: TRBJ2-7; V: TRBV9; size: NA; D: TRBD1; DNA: TGTGCCAGCAGCGTCCCCTGGGACAGGGGGCAGGGCGAGCAGTACTTC; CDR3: CASSVPWDRGQGEQYF
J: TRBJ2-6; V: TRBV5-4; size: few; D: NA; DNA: TGTGCCAGCAGCTTGGGGGCCCGGGGGGCGCGGTCTGGGGCCAACGTCCTGACTTTC; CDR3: CASSLGARGARSGANVLTF
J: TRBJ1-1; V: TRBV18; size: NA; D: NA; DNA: TGTGCCAGCTCACCAGGGCCTACGAACACTGAAGCTTTCTTT; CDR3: CASSPGPTNTEAFF
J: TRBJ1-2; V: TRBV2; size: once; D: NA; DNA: TGTGCCAGCAGTGTACGGATCCGGGATGGCTACACCTTC; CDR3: CASSVRIRDGYTF
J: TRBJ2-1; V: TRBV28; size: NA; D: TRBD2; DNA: TGTGCCAGCAGTTCTCCGGGACTAGCTTCCTACAATGAGCAGTTCTTC; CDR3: CASSSPGLASYNEQFF
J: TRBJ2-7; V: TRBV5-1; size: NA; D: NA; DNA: TGCGCCAGCAGCCGGACAGAACAATACGAGCAGTACTTC; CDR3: CASSRTEQYEQYF
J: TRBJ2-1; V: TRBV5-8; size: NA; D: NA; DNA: TGTGCCAGCAGCACCAGGGCCTCCCCCAGCGATGAGCAGTTCTTC; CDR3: CASSTRASPSDEQFF
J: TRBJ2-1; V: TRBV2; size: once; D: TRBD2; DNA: TGTGCCAGCAGTGATGAAGGTGCGGGAGCTGAGCAGTTCTTC; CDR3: CASSDEGAGAEQFF
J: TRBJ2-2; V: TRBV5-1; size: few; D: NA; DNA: TGCGCCAGCAGCTTGGACGGCACCGGGGAGCTGTTTTTT; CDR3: CASSLDGTGELFF
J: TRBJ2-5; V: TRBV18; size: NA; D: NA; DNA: TGTGCCAGCTCAGACTATATCCAAGAGACCCAGTACTTC; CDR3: CASSDYIQETQYF
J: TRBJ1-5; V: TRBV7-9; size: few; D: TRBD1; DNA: TGTGCCAGCAGCCCAGACAGGGGAAGGAATCAGCCCCAGCATTTT; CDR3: CASSPDRGRNQPQHF
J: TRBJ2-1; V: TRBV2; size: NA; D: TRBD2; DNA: TGTGCCAGCAGTTTACTAGCGGGGGGGCCAAATGAGCAGTTCTTC; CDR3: CASSLLAGGPNEQFF
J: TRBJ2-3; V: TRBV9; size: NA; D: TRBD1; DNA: TGTGCCAGCAGCGTAGGGGTTGGGACAGGGGTCGCAGATACGCAGTATTTT; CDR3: CASSVGVGTGVADTQYF
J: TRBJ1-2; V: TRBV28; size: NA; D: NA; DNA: TGTGCCAGCAGTACGGCGACAGTTAATGATGGCTACACCTTC; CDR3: CASSTATVNDGYTF
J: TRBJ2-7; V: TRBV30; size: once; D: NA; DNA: TGTGCCTGGACCCTGGACAGAACCCCTTACTTC; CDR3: CAWTLDRTPYF
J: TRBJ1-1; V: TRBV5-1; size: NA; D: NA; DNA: TGCGCCAGCAGCTCCATCCCAGGGAGGACTGAAGCTTTCTTT; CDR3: CASSSIPGRTEAFF
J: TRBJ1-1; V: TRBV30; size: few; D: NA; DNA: TGTGCCTGGAGTGTAGGAGGGCGGGCAGGGAAGAGAACTGAAGCTTTCTTT; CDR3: CAWSVGGRAGKRTEAFF